The T cell receptor (beta chain) described here comes from a study of control samples from healthy donors and cancer patients. TCRdb's table, derived via immunoSEQ multiplex PCR, lists solely in-frame clones and lacks some. The sample has 150,000 to 200,000 clones, 91% seen once; the top ten hold approximately 1.5%. This CDR3 comprises 13 residues. Trimming removed 1 base from V and 5 bases from J, with 6 bases in between. Germline lookup yields CDR1 SGHVS and CDR2 FQNEAQ. The chain has TRBV7-8 and TRBJ1-3; D possibly corresponds to TRBD1 (5 bases). The clonotype originates from a woman aged 30 to 39 in good health. Sequencing was done on a sample of blood. CDR3 amino acids: CASSLDRRNTIYF. CDR3 sequence (DNA): TGTGCCAGCAGCTTAGACAGGCGAAACACCATATATTTT.